Given below is one TCR beta chain in context. Antigen unknown. The sample belongs to a study of CXCR3-negative and CXCR3-positive naive CD8 T cells. The study made its TRB cDNA libraries by 5' RACE, adding UMI labels. Using the 5' RACE reads, TCRdb records one entry per CDR3 protein without DNA. The sample features about 63,000 distinct CDR3 sequences, with 4.8% in its top ten. Findings of the study overall: CXCR3-positive naive cells had TRB CDR3s that were more hydrophobic than CXCR3-negative naive cells had. Naive CXCR3-positive and CXCR3-negative cells shared TRBV-TRBJ usage; memory cells diverged. Partly lower CXCR3 expression followed cryopreservation, and most assays relied on fresh PBMCs. The study inferred TCR strength from TRB CDR3 properties and found comparable surface CD5 between naive subsets.

This CDR3 has 14 residues. Germline lookup yields CDR1 SEHNR and CDR2 FQNEAQ (reference sequence). Researchers sorted around 300,000 cells of each CD8+ T cell subset in triplicate. The chain is built from TRBV7-9 and TRBJ2-7; TCRdb picks TRBD2, but there is no DNA to check that call. The TCR sequence derives from a human donor in good health. Some clones in this sample may be carry-over from other donors' samples. Sequenced sample: naive CXCR3+ CD8+ T cells from blood. Regarding subset: CD45RO-CCR7+CD27+CD95- naive CD8+ T cells expressing CXCR3 (TNR3+). CDR3: CASSLVPSGYEQYF.